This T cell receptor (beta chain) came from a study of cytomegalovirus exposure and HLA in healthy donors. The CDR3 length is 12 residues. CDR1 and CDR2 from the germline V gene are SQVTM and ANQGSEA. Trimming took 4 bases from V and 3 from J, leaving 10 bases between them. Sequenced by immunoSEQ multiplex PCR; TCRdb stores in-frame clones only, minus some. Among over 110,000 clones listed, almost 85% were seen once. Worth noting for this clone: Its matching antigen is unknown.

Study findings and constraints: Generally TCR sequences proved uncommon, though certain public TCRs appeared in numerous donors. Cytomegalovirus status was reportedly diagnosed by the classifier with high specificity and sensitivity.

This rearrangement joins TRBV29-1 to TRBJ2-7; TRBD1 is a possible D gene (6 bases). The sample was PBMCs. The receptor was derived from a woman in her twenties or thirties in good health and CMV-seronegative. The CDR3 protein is CSVGLGGYEQYF. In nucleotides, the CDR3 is TGCAGCGTTGGTTTAGGGGGCTACGAGCAGTACTTC.